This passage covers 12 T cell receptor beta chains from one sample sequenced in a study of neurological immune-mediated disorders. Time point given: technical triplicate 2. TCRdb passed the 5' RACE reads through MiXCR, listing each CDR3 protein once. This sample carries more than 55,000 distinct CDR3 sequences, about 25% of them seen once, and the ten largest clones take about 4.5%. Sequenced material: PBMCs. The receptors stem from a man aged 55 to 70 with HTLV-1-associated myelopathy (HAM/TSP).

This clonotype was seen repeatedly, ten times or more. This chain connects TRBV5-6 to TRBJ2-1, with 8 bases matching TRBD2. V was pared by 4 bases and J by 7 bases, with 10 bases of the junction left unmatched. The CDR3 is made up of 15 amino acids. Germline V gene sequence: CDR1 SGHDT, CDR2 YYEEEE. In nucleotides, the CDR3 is TGTGCCAGCAGCAAAGCGGGAGTTGCGTGGAATGAGCAGTTCTTC. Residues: CASSKAGVAWNEQFF.

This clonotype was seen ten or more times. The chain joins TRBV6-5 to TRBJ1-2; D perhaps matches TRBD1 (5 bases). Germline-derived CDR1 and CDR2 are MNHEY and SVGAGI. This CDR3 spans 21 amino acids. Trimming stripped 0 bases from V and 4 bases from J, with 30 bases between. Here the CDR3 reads CASSYSTTSHSNRGEGYGYTF. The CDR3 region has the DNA TGTGCCAGCAGTTACTCGACCACCTCCCATTCGAATAGGGGCGAAGGCTATGGCTACACCTTC.

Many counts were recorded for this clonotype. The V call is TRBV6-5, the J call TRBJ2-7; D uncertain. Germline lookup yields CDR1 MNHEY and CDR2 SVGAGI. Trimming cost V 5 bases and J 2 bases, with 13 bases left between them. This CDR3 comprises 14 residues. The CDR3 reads CASSIPNRPYEQYF. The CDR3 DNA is TGTGCCAGCAGTATCCCGAATCGCCCCTACGAGCAGTACTTC.

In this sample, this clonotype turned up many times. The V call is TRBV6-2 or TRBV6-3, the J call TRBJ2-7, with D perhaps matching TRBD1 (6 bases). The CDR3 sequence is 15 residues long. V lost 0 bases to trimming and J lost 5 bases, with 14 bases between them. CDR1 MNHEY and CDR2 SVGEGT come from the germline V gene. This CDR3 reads CASSYSGQRLDEQYF. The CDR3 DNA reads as TGTGCCAGCAGTTACTCAGGACAGAGGCTGGACGAGCAGTACTTC.

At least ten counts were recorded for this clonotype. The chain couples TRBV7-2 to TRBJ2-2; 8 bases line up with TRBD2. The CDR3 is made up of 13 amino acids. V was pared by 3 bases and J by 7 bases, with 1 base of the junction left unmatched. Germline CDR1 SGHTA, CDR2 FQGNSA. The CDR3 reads CASSFSGIGELFF. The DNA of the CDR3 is TGTGCCAGCAGCTTTAGCGGGATCGGGGAGCTGTTTTTT.

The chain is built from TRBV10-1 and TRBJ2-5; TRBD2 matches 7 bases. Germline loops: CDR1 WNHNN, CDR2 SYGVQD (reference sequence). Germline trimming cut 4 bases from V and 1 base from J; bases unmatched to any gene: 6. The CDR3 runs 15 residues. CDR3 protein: CASSGRETVQETQYF. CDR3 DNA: TGCGCCAGCAGTGGGCGGGAGACCGTCCAAGAGACCCAGTACTTC.

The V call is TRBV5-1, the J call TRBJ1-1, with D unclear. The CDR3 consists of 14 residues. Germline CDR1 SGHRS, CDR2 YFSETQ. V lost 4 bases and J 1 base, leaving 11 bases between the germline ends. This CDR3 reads CASSNLGPNTEAFF. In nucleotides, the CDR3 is TGCGCCAGCAGCAACCTAGGCCCGAACACTGAAGCTTTCTTT.

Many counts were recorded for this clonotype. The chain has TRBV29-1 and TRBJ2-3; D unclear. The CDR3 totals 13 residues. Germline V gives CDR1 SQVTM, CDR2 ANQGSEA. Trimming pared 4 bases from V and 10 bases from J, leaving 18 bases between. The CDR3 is CSVGVSLPDAQYF. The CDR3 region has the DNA TGCAGCGTTGGGGTTAGCCTCCCTGACGCGCAGTATTTT.

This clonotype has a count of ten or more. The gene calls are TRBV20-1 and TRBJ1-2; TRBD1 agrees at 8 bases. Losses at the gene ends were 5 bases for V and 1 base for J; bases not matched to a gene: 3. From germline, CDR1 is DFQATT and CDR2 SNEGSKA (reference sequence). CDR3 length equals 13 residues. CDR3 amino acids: CSAGGQGNYGYTF. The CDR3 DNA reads TGCAGTGCTGGAGGACAGGGTAACTATGGCTACACCTTC.

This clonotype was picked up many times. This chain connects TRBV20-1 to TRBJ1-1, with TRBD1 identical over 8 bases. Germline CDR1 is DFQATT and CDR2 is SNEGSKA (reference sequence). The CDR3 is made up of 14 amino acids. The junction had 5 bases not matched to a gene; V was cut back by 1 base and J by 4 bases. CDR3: CSARAGGVGTEAFF. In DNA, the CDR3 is TGCAGTGCTAGAGCAGGGGGCGTCGGCACTGAAGCTTTCTTT.

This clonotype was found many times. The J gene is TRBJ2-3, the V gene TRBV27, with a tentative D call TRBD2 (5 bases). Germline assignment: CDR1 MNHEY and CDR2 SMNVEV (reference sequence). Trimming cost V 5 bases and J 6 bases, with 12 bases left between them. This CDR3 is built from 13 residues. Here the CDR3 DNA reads TGTGCCAGCAGTCCTACCCCGGGGGATACGCAGTATTTT. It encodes CASSPTPGDTQYF.

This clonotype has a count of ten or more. CDR3 loop: CASRSTGGDSPLHF. The CDR3 DNA is TGCGCCAGCAGATCCACAGGTGGAGATTCACCCCTCCACTTT. V and J are TRBV10-1 and TRBJ1-6; possibly TRBD1 for D (5 bases). The CDR3 extends over 14 amino acids. In germline, CDR1 is WNHNN, CDR2 SYGVQD (reference sequence). The V and J ends lost 6 bases and 8 bases respectively, with 14 bases between them.